Below are 12 T cell receptor beta chains sequenced from a single sample in a study of Ad26.COV2.S vaccination and SARS-CoV-2 variants. This sample's treatment: some 20 received Ad26.COV2.S at low or high dose, single or two shots; about five received placebo; per-sample allocation not given. Day 63 after the first vaccine or placebo injection was the time point for sampling. The data were produced by immunoSEQ multiplex PCR, yet TCRdb's version contains in-frame clones alone and is incomplete. This sample carries approximately 420,000 clones, less than 90% of them seen once, and the ten largest clones take approximately 3.7%. The sample consisted of peripheral blood, taken in a trial of Ad26.COV2.S vaccine versus placebo. These receptors originate from a person aged 18-65 years who received the Ad26.COV2.S COVID-19 vaccine or a placebo.

V is TRBV2 and J is TRBJ1-5; a possible D gene is TRBD1 (5 bases). Germline assignment: CDR1 SNHLY and CDR2 FYNNEI. The CDR3 has 12 amino acids. Trimming left V 3 bases short and J 7 bases short, with 7 bases between. In DNA, the CDR3 is TGTGCCAGCAGTGAGGGGGTCCAGCCCCAGCATTTT. Amino acid sequence: CASSEGVQPQHF.

The chain recombines TRBV5-5 with TRBJ2-5, with 13 bases identical to TRBD2. In germline, CDR1 is SGHKS, CDR2 YYEKEE (reference sequence). V shed 4 bases and J 2 bases; nucleotides not matched to a gene: 8. CDR3 length: 17 amino acids. The chain's CDR3 is CASSPRLAGGLQETQYF. CDR3 DNA: TGTGCCAGCAGCCCACGACTAGCGGGGGGATTGCAAGAGACCCAGTACTTC.

The V call is TRBV29-1, the J call TRBJ2-3; possibly TRBD1 or TRBD2 for D (5 bases each). Germline CDR1 reads SQVTM; CDR2 reads ANQGSEA. CDR3 length: 12 residues. Trimming removed 8 bases from V and 3 bases from J, with 12 bases in between. The CDR3 DNA reads TGCAGCTCCGGTGGGACGACAGATACGCAGTATTTT. This codes for CSSGGTTDTQYF.

The CDR3 DNA reads as TGTGCCAGCAGCGCCGGGACAGAAAATTGGGAAGAGACCCAGTACTTC. Residues: CASSAGTENWEETQYF. The J gene is TRBJ2-5, the V gene TRBV11-3; 7 nucleotides line up with TRBD1. V shed 5 bases and J 3 bases; nucleotides not matched to a gene: 12. The CDR3 is 16 residues long. Looked up from germline, CDR1 is SGHNT and CDR2 is YENEEA.

The V gene is TRBV3-1 (or the pseudogene TRBV3-2), the J gene TRBJ1-2; the D is unclear. The V and J ends lost 0 bases and 2 bases respectively, with 4 bases between them. This CDR3 region has 13 residues. The V gene's germline CDR1 is LGHDT and CDR2 YNNKEL (reference sequence). The CDR3 nucleotides are TGTGCCAGCAGCCAAGAACCGAACTATGGCTACACCTTC. As protein: CASSQEPNYGYTF.

CDR3 bases: TGTGCCAGCAGTACCCGGACAGGGGGCTCTGGAAACACCATATATTTT. Residues: CASSTRTGGSGNTIYF. The chain is built from TRBV2 and TRBJ1-3; TRBD1 agrees at 10 bases. J was trimmed by 0 bases and V by 5 bases; bases with no gene match: 4. The CDR3 has 16 residues. Germline V gene data show CDR1 as SNHLY and CDR2 as FYNNEI.

This clone appeared a few times. The chain has TRBV7-8 and TRBJ1-6, with TRBD1 matching over 7 bases. The V gene's germline CDR1 is SGHVS and CDR2 FQNEAQ. This CDR3 has 15 amino acids. V lost 5 bases, J lost 10 bases, and 11 bases stayed unmatched. The CDR3 is CASSVEETGRSPLHF. The CDR3 DNA reads as TGTGCCAGCAGCGTCGAAGAGACAGGGAGGTCACCCCTCCACTTT.

The chain employs TRBV19 and TRBJ1-4; D not resolved. From germline, CDR1 is LNHDA and CDR2 SQIVND (reference sequence). The CDR3 has 13 residues. V was pared by 1 base and J by 5 bases, with 5 bases between. This chain's CDR3 is CASSIGPNEKLFF. CDR3 bases: TGTGCCAGTAGTATAGGACCGAATGAAAAACTGTTTTTT.

This chain connects TRBV10-2 to TRBJ1-2; D unresolved. Trimming left V 6 bases short and J 2 bases short, with 7 bases between. Germline V gives CDR1 WSHSY, CDR2 SAAADI. The CDR3 runs to 12 residues. In nucleotides, the CDR3 is TGCGCCAGCAGGGCAGCCAACTATGGCTACACCTTC. This gives the protein CASRAANYGYTF.

The V gene is TRBV7-2, the J gene TRBJ2-6, with TRBD1 as a possible D gene (5 bases). The CDR3 spans 15 residues. V was shortened by 5 bases and J by 0 bases, with 8 bases between the two germline ends. In germline, CDR1 is SGHTA, CDR2 FQGNSA. This chain's CDR3 is CASSPQGSGANVLTF. As DNA, the CDR3 is TGTGCCAGCAGCCCCCAGGGCTCTGGGGCCAACGTCCTGACTTTC.

The chain links TRBV10-3 to TRBJ1-2; D is possibly TRBD1 (5 bases). The CDR3 has 14 residues. V was pared by 3 bases and J by 8 bases, with 16 bases between. The germline V gene has CDR1 ENHRY and CDR2 SYGVKD. The DNA of the CDR3 is TGTGCCATCAGTGATTCTGGGGGAAGGGACGGCTACACCTTC. As protein: CAISDSGGRDGYTF.

V usage is TRBV29-1 and J usage is TRBJ2-2; D gene ambiguous. The CDR3 extends over 11 amino acids. CDR1 and CDR2 (germline): SQVTM, ANQGSEA. V was trimmed by 2 bases and J by 8 bases, leaving 6 bases between them. The CDR3 loop is CSVEIKGELFF. Here the CDR3 DNA reads TGCAGCGTTGAAATTAAAGGGGAGCTGTTTTTT.